This passage covers 8 T cell receptor beta chains from one sample sequenced in a study of regulatory T cells in long-lasting Graves disease. Time point noted: newly diagnosed GD, antithyroid drugs for less than 3 months. From PBMCs, RNA was extracted and then used to make the TCR library. Sequencing libraries for TCR beta were prepared with iRepertoire HTBI primers and Arm-PCR of CDR3 regions. TCRdb reanalysed the multiplex PCR reads using MiXCR and keeps one entry per CDR3 protein. The sample records 350,000 to 500,000 distinct CDR3 sequences, about 17% being singletons. These data were also filed under a second study, of T cells in Graves' hyperthyroidism and ophthalmopathy.

The sample here was peripheral blood mononuclear cells (PBMCs), taken at new diagnosis, from a patient treated with antithyroid drugs. The receptors were sampled from a woman between 18 and 29 years old with Graves disease.

The sample holds many counts of this clonotype. This chain joins TRBV11-3 and TRBJ2-1; 8 bases align to TRBD2. Germline CDR1 reads SGHNT; CDR2 reads YENEEA. Trimming cost V 5 bases and J 15 bases; bases outside gene matches: 18. The CDR3 has 15 residues. In DNA, the CDR3 is TGTGCCAGCAGCCCCCGCCTCGGGACTAGTGTGCTGTTGTTCTTC. Amino acid sequence: CASSPRLGTSVLLFF.

V is TRBV6-1 and J is TRBJ1-1, with D tentatively TRBD1 (6 bases). The CDR3 length is 15 residues. Trimming shortened V by 4 bases and J by 1 base, and 13 bases separated the two germline ends. Germline V gene sequence: CDR1 MNHNS, CDR2 SASEGT. The CDR3 sequence is CASSGGQNWNTEAFF. The CDR3 coding sequence is TGTGCCAGCAGTGGGGGACAAAACTGGAACACTGAAGCTTTCTTT.

Only a few counts were recorded for this clonotype. The chain combines TRBV4-1 with TRBJ1-3; 10 nucleotides line up with TRBD1. The trim removed 7 bases at V and 4 bases at J, leaving 7 bases unmatched. CDR3 size: 15 residues. Per the germline V gene, CDR1 is MGHRA and CDR2 is YSYEKL. CDR3 in amino acids: CASNLGQGSGNTIYF. The CDR3 bases are TGCGCCAGCAACCTGGGACAGGGGTCAGGAAACACCATATATTTT.

This clonotype was picked up many times. The chain combines TRBV5-1 with TRBJ2-7; TRBD1 agrees at 8 bases. Trimming cost V 3 bases and J 3 bases; bases outside gene matches: 2. The V gene's germline CDR1 is SGHRS and CDR2 YFSETQ. This CDR3 region has 13 residues. DNA for the CDR3: TGCGCCAGCAGCTGGGACAGGAGCTACGAGCAGTACTTC. The encoded protein is CASSWDRSYEQYF.

This clonotype was picked up many times. The chain couples TRBV7-2 to TRBJ2-7, with 10 bases identical to TRBD2. V shed 5 bases and J 2 bases; nucleotides not matched to a gene: 6. The CDR3 is 15 residues long. Germline CDR1 and CDR2: SGHTA and FQGNSA. The CDR3 reads CASSRLAGEAYEQYF. The CDR3 bases are TGTGCCAGCAGCCGTCTAGCGGGGGAAGCCTACGAGCAGTACTTC.

This clonotype was seen more than once but under ten times. V is TRBV15 and J is TRBJ2-1; D is possibly TRBD2 (6 bases). CDR1 is LNHNV, CDR2 YYDKDF, per germline (reference sequence). V gave up 1 base and J gave up 4 bases, with 11 bases separating them. The CDR3 runs 15 residues. This chain's CDR3 is CATSRVGSVYNEQFF. CDR3 in DNA: TGTGCCACCAGCAGAGTCGGGAGCGTTTACAATGAGCAGTTCTTC.

Regarding this clonotype: A read error may explain this, as a much larger clone is one base away. This chain uses TRBV2 with TRBJ1-5; the match to TRBD1 covers 7 bases. This CDR3 is built from 14 residues. The junction had 9 bases not matched to a gene; V was cut back by 11 bases and J by 2 bases. In germline, CDR1 is SNHLY, CDR2 FYNNEI. The CDR3 DNA reads TGTGCCGGCACTACAGGGGCTGGCAATCAGCCCCAGCATTTT. Its translation: CAGTTGAGNQPQHF.

The chain combines TRBV5-8 with TRBJ2-7, with D maybe TRBD1 (5 bases). Trimming took off 10 bases at V and 3 bases at J, with 11 bases between the two ends. The CDR3 consists of 11 residues. Germline V gene lookup returns CDR1 SGHTS and CDR2 YDEGEE. This CDR3 is CAGDRYYEQYF. CDR3 sequence (DNA): TGTGCCGGAGACAGATACTACGAGCAGTACTTC.